This T cell receptor (beta chain) appears in the sequencing data of a study of shared clonotypes between healthy human individuals. Germline V lookup: CDR1 WSHSY, CDR2 SAAADI. The CDR3 loop spans 16 amino acids. Trimming took 2 bases from V and 2 from J, leaving 16 bases between them. Only in-frame clones appear in the TCRdb table, and some are missing; sequencing was by immunoSEQ multiplex PCR. The repertoire holds around 95,000 clones, with 67% as singletons. The receptor's source is a man in his thirties or forties in good health. The chain recombines TRBV10-2 with TRBJ2-7, with a weak D call TRBD2 (6 bases). Sequenced input: memory CD8+ T cells sorted from blood. Subset given: CD45RO+ cells pooled with CCR7-negative TemRA cells. In nucleotides, the CDR3 is TGCGCCAGCAGTGAGACAGCTAGCGCCGAACCCTACGAGCAGTACTTC. Translation: CASSETASAEPYEQYF.